Below are 32 T cell receptor beta chains sequenced from a single sample in a study of OX40 agonist ivuxolimab in advanced cancers. Assay: immunoSEQ multiplex PCR; the TCRdb copy retains only in-frame clones and omits some. The sample lists approximately 160,000 clones; approximately 94% were seen once. The material sequenced was CD4+ or CD8+ T cells sorted from blood, taken in a trial of the OX40 agonist ivuxolimab. The receptors derive from an adult with an advanced solid tumor such as melanoma, head and neck, liver or kidney cancer.

This chain joins TRBV18 and TRBJ2-7; D unresolved. The V gene lost 6 bases and the J gene lost 10 bases, with 13 bases spanning the gap. Germline loops: CDR1 KGHSH, CDR2 LQKENI. This CDR3 spans 11 amino acids. The CDR3 DNA is TGTGCCAGCTCTCCATGGACGCGCCAGTACTTC. Protein product: CASSPWTRQYF.

The gene calls are TRBV4-3 and TRBJ1-4; 7 bases are shared with TRBD1. This CDR3 contains 15 residues. Per the germline V gene, CDR1 is LGHNA and CDR2 is YSLEER. With V trimmed by 2 bases and J by 5 bases, 5 bases remained unmatched. The CDR3 nucleotides are TGCGCCAGCAGCCAACGGGACAGTCCGAATGAAAAACTGTTTTTT. This gives the protein CASSQRDSPNEKLFF.

The V gene is TRBV18, the J gene TRBJ1-4; 8 nucleotides align to TRBD1. The trim removed 3 bases at V and 8 bases at J, leaving 5 bases unmatched. Germline V gene sequence: CDR1 KGHSH, CDR2 LQKENI. This CDR3 is 14 amino acids long. The CDR3 reads CASSPGTGREKLFF. The CDR3 DNA reads TGTGCCAGCTCACCCGGGACAGGCCGGGAAAAACTGTTTTTT.

The chain couples TRBV6-6 to TRBJ1-5; a weak D match, TRBD1 (5 bases). Trimming cost V 6 bases and J 5 bases, with 14 bases left between them. Per the germline V gene, CDR1 is MNHNY and CDR2 is SVGAGI (reference sequence). The CDR3 consists of 14 residues. CDR3 coding DNA: TGTGCCAGCAGCCTGACAGATCCCTATCAGCCCCAGCATTTT. It yields the protein CASSLTDPYQPQHF.

The genes are TRBV7-3 and TRBJ2-5; 15 bases agree with TRBD2. V shed 5 bases, J shed 1 base, and the junction held 14 bases outside the gene matches. The CDR3 runs to 20 residues. CDR1 and CDR2 from the germline V gene are SGHTA and FQGTGA. Here the CDR3 DNA reads TGTGCCAGCAGCCCGGGGGGAGGACTAGCGGGAGGGACCCTCCAAGAGACCCAGTACTTC. Amino acid sequence: CASSPGGGLAGGTLQETQYF.

The chain has TRBV9 and TRBJ1-3, with TRBD1 matching over 8 bases. The CDR3 spans 18 residues. Germline-derived CDR1 and CDR2 are SGDLS and YYNGEE. V was clipped by 0 bases and J by 9 bases; unmatched bases: 17. The CDR3 protein is CASSVAVIGQGAGGTIYF. CDR3 in DNA: TGTGCCAGCAGCGTAGCTGTTATTGGACAGGGAGCGGGCGGCACCATATATTTT.

V is TRBV10-1 and J is TRBJ2-7; a weak D match, TRBD2 (5 bases). Germline lookup yields CDR1 WNHNN and CDR2 SYGVQD (reference sequence). This CDR3 has 13 amino acids. Trimming removed 8 bases at V and 5 bases at J, with 16 bases between. CDR3 sequence: CASPRERSHEQYF. The CDR3 DNA reads as TGCGCCAGCCCGAGGGAACGATCGCACGAGCAGTACTTC.

The rearrangement uses TRBV5-4 and TRBJ2-2; 8 bases are shared with TRBD2. Looked up from germline, CDR1 is SGHNT and CDR2 is YYREEE (reference sequence). The CDR3 length is 15 residues. V shed 5 bases and J 4 bases; nucleotides not matched to a gene: 7. The CDR3 reads CASRVAGGGTGELFF. Here the CDR3 DNA reads TGTGCCAGCAGGGTGGCGGGGGGTGGCACCGGGGAGCTGTTTTTT.

This clone showed up just once. This rearrangement joins TRBV5-1 to TRBJ1-4; TRBD1 agrees at 8 bases. Germline V gives CDR1 SGHRS, CDR2 YFSETQ. This CDR3 has 15 residues. V was pared by 0 bases and J by 2 bases, with 0 bases of the junction left unmatched. The CDR3 nucleotides read TGCGCCAGCAGCTTGGGACAGGGGACTAATGAAAAACTGTTTTTT. Protein product: CASSLGQGTNEKLFF.

This rearrangement joins TRBV5-1 to TRBJ2-2; no reliable D call. Germline CDR1 is SGHRS and CDR2 is YFSETQ. Trimming pared 4 bases from V and 5 bases from J, leaving 6 bases between. The CDR3 length is 12 residues. Here the CDR3 reads CASSKLTGELFF. CDR3 in DNA: TGCGCCAGCAGCAAACTAACCGGGGAGCTGTTTTTT.

The chain links TRBV7-6 to TRBJ2-5, with 11 bases matching TRBD2. Trimming took 3 bases from V and 10 from J; bases not matched to a gene: 7. The CDR3 spans 14 residues. Germline V lookup: CDR1 SGHVS, CDR2 FNYEAQ. The CDR3 DNA reads as TGTGCCAGCAGCTTGGAGACTAGCGGGAAGGGCCAGTACTTC. Translating gives CASSLETSGKGQYF. The variable domain in full, with the rest retrieved from reference TRBV7-6 and TRBJ2-5, is GAGVSQSPRYKVTKRGQDVALRCDPISGHVSLYWYRQALGQGPEFLTYFNYEAQQDKSGLPNDRFSAERPEGSISTLTIQRTEQRDSAMYRCASSLETSGKGQYFGPGTRLLVL.

V usage is TRBV7-9 and J usage is TRBJ2-7, with D tentatively TRBD1 (6 bases). The CDR3 extends over 16 amino acids. Germline-derived CDR1 and CDR2 are SEHNR and FQNEAQ (reference sequence). V was trimmed by 5 bases and J by 2 bases, leaving 19 bases between them. The CDR3 reads CASSLGTPALTYEQYF. CDR3 bases: TGTGCCAGCAGCCTAGGGACACCTGCCCTTACCTACGAGCAGTACTTC.

This clone was seen a single time. The genes are TRBV7-9 and TRBJ2-6; no clear D. CDR3 length: 16 amino acids. The germline V and J ends were trimmed by 0 bases and 1 base, with 7 bases remaining between them. CDR1 is SEHNR and CDR2 is FQNEAQ in the germline V gene (reference sequence). The CDR3: CASSLAPWSGANVLTF. The CDR3 nucleotides are TGTGCCAGCAGCTTAGCGCCTTGGTCTGGGGCCAACGTCCTGACTTTC.

This chain links TRBV6-1 with TRBJ1-1, with 7 nucleotides matching TRBD1. The CDR3 covers 14 residues. V was clipped by 3 bases and J by 5 bases; unmatched bases: 6. Germline V gives CDR1 MNHNS, CDR2 SASEGT. This CDR3 reads CASSDDRVETEAFF. Here the CDR3 DNA reads TGTGCCAGCAGTGACGACAGGGTTGAGACTGAAGCTTTCTTT.

The chain links TRBV5-1 to TRBJ2-6; the D gene could be TRBD1 or TRBD2 (5 bases each). CDR3 size: 19 residues. Germline lookup yields CDR1 SGHRS and CDR2 YFSETQ. Trimming removed 0 bases from V and 0 bases from J, with 16 bases in between. The CDR3 spells CASSLGAGTKSSGANVLTF. CDR3 nucleotide sequence: TGCGCCAGCAGCTTGGGGGCCGGGACCAAGAGCTCTGGGGCCAACGTCCTGACTTTC.

The rearrangement joins TRBV27 to TRBJ2-6; no clear D. V was pared by 3 bases and J by 0 bases, with 3 bases between. The CDR3 length is 14 residues. Germline V gives CDR1 MNHEY, CDR2 SMNVEV (reference sequence). The CDR3 coding sequence is TGTGCCAGCAGTTTTTACTCTGGGGCCAACGTCCTGACTTTC. Translating it yields CASSFYSGANVLTF.

This chain links TRBV14 with TRBJ2-4; 7 bases fit TRBD1. The J segment lost 9 bases and the V segment lost 5 bases, leaving 10 bases of the junction unmatched. CDR1 is SGHDN, CDR2 FVKESK, per germline. The CDR3 is 14 residues long. The CDR3, as DNA: TGTGCCAGCAGCGAGACAGGGTGGGTTGGCATTCAGTACTTC. Translation: CASSETGWVGIQYF. The full variable domain, with the rest looked up from reference TRBV14 and TRBJ2-4, is EAGVTQFPSHSVIEKGQTVTLRCDPISGHDNLYWYRRVMGKEIKFLLHFVKESKQDESGMPNNRFLAERTGGTYSTLKVQPAELEDSGVYFCASSETGWVGIQYFGAGTRLSVL.

This clone was counted a few times. CDR3 nucleotide sequence: TGTGCCAGTAAAGGGATAAGTCAGTACTTC. Translating it yields CASKGISQYF. This sequence joins TRBV19 and TRBJ2-4; no definite D call. Germline V lookup: CDR1 LNHDA, CDR2 SQIVND (reference sequence). V dropped 7 bases and J dropped 12 bases, with 10 bases sitting between them. The CDR3 covers 10 residues. The full variable domain, in which reference TRBV19 and TRBJ2-4 provide the parts outside the CDR3, is DGGITQSPKYLFRKEGQNVTLSCEQNLNHDAMYWYRQDPGQGLRLIYYSQIVNDFQKGDIAEGYSVSREKKESFPLTVTSAQKNPTAFYLCASKGISQYFGAGTRLSVL.

The J gene is TRBJ2-7, the V gene TRBV7-2; tentatively, D is TRBD1 (7 bases). CDR3 size: 16 residues. CDR1 is SGHTA and CDR2 is FQGNSA in the germline V gene. V lost 5 bases and J 3 bases, leaving 20 bases between the germline ends. The CDR3 DNA reads as TGTGCCAGCAGCCCCCGTCCTTGGCAGGGGGGCTACGAGCAGTACTTC. Translating gives CASSPRPWQGGYEQYF.

This clone occurred once. V is TRBV5-4 and J is TRBJ1-2; D may be TRBD1 (6 bases). V gave up 2 bases and J gave up 0 bases, with 8 bases separating them. The germline V gene encodes CDR1 SGHNT and CDR2 YYREEE (reference sequence). This CDR3 has 14 residues. CDR3 sequence (DNA): TGTGCCAGCAGCTTACAGGGTGCTAACTATGGCTACACCTTC. Its translation: CASSLQGANYGYTF. Combining the CDR3 with reference TRBV5-4 and TRBJ1-2 gives the whole variable domain ETGVTQSPTHLIKTRGQQVTLRCSSQSGHNTVSWYQQALGQGPQFIFQYYREEENGRGNFPPRFSGLQFPNYSSELNVNALELDDSALYLCASSLQGANYGYTFGSGTRLTVV.

As concerns this clone: Other DNA sequences in this specimen translate into the identical CDR3. The V and J genes are TRBV11-3 and TRBJ1-1, with a possible D match to TRBD1 (5 bases). The CDR3 runs to 13 residues. Germline CDR1 reads SGHNT; CDR2 reads YENEEA. Trimming removed 5 bases from V and 1 base from J, with 8 bases in between. The CDR3 bases are TGTGCCAGCAGCCTGGGACGGAACACTGAAGCTTTCTTT. This sequence encodes CASSLGRNTEAFF.

The chain links TRBV7-9 to TRBJ2-1, with D possibly being TRBD2 (7 bases). The CDR3 is made up of 17 amino acids. Trimming cost V 2 bases and J 2 bases, with 16 bases left between them. Germline V lookup: CDR1 SEHNR, CDR2 FQNEAQ (reference sequence). The CDR3 DNA is TGTGCCAGCAGCTTACGCGGGGGCGCATGGCCCTACAATGAGCAGTTCTTC. It is translated as CASSLRGGAWPYNEQFF.

This clone was seen once. Sequence at one end of the junction differs from germline and may be a read error. The J gene is TRBJ1-1, the V gene TRBV5-1, with D perhaps TRBD1 (6 bases). The CDR3 has 14 amino acids. CDR1 is SGHRS, CDR2 YFSETQ, per germline. The CDR3 sequence: CASSLGGGNTEAFF. The CDR3 DNA follows: TGCGCCAGCAGTTTGGGGGGCGGGAACACTGAAGCTTTCTTT.

The chain combines TRBV27 with TRBJ2-3; TRBD2 matches 13 bases. The CDR3 spans 17 residues. The V gene's germline CDR1 is MNHEY and CDR2 SMNVEV (reference sequence). V lost 4 bases, J lost 3 bases, and 7 bases stayed unmatched. CDR3 bases: TGTGCCAGCAGTTCCCCGGGACTAGCGGGGCGTACAGATACGCAGTATTTT. Residues: CASSSPGLAGRTDTQYF.

This chain connects TRBV9 to TRBJ1-2; D uncertain. CDR3 length equals 14 residues. The V end lost 4 bases, the J end lost 2 bases, and 12 bases lay between the germline ends. Germline CDR1 SGDLS, CDR2 YYNGEE. The CDR3 is CASSFDRTNYGYTF. The DNA of the CDR3 is TGTGCCAGCAGCTTTGACCGAACAAACTATGGCTACACCTTC.

The CDR3 protein is CASGLVGPGRTDTQYF. As DNA, the CDR3 is TGTGCTAGTGGTTTGGTAGGTCCAGGGAGGACAGATACGCAGTATTTT. The chain links TRBV12-5 to TRBJ2-3, with a possible D match to TRBD2 (6 bases). From germline, CDR1 is LGHNT and CDR2 FRNRAP. Trimming took off 0 bases at V and 3 bases at J, with 13 bases between the two ends. This CDR3 has 16 amino acids.

This clone was counted once. Other nucleotide sequences from this sample produce the same CDR3. V usage is TRBV7-2 and J usage is TRBJ2-3; unclear D gene. The V end lost 5 bases, the J end lost 2 bases, and 5 bases lay between the germline ends. The CDR3 is 12 amino acids. Germline V gene sequence: CDR1 SGHTA, CDR2 FQGNSA. The CDR3 here is CASSLDTDTQYF. The DNA for the CDR3 is TGTGCCAGCAGCCTAGACACAGATACGCAGTATTTT.

There are a few counts of this clone. The rearrangement joins TRBV28 to TRBJ1-2, with 8 bases identical to TRBD1. The ends lost 7 bases at V and 3 bases at J; junction bases unmatched: 4. CDR1 and CDR2 (germline): MDHEN, SYDVKM. The CDR3 totals 13 residues. Here the CDR3 reads CASNDRGDYGYTF. CDR3 in DNA: TGTGCCAGCAATGACAGGGGAGACTATGGCTACACCTTC.

V gene TRBV28 combines with J gene TRBJ2-3; D possibly matches TRBD1 or TRBD2 (5 bases each). This CDR3 has 15 residues. V gave up 8 bases and J gave up 6 bases, with 21 bases separating them. Per germline, CDR1 MDHEN and CDR2 SYDVKM. DNA for the CDR3: TGTGCCAGCGTCCCCCTCCAGGGACCCTGGGATACGCAGTATTTT. Protein sequence: CASVPLQGPWDTQYF.

V usage is TRBV5-1 and J usage is TRBJ2-3; the D call may be TRBD1 or TRBD2 (5 bases each). The CDR3 length is 14 residues. V lost 1 base and J lost 2, with 8 bases in between. The germline gives CDR1 SGHRS, CDR2 YFSETQ. The CDR3 coding sequence is TGCGCCAGCAGCTTGCCCGGGGCCACAGATACGCAGTATTTT. This sequence encodes CASSLPGATDTQYF. Variable domain in full (rest from reference TRBV5-1 and TRBJ2-3): KAGVTQTPRYLIKTRGQQVTLSCSPISGHRSVSWYQQTPGQGLQFLFEYFSETQRNKGNFPGRFSGRQFSNSRSEMNVSTLELGDSALYLCASSLPGATDTQYFGPGTRLTVL.

This clone was seen only a few times. The gene calls are TRBV27 and TRBJ1-5; D might be TRBD1 (5 bases). Germline assignment: CDR1 MNHEY and CDR2 SMNVEV (reference sequence). This CDR3 region has 17 residues. Trimming took off 4 bases at V and 7 bases at J, with 23 bases between the two ends. The CDR3 region is CASSSRTSGGGYQPQHF. CDR3 DNA sequence: TGTGCCAGCAGTTCCCGGACATCCGGGGGAGGGTACCAGCCCCAGCATTTT.

The rearrangement links TRBV7-2 to TRBJ2-4; 9 nucleotides match TRBD1. Germline assignment: CDR1 SGHTA and CDR2 FQGNSA. V dropped 5 bases and J dropped 8; count of bases not matched to a gene: 13. This CDR3 has 16 amino acids. In DNA form, the CDR3 reads TGTGCCAGCAGCCGGACAGGGGAGCGTGCGGTGGACATTCAGTACTTC. Its translation: CASSRTGERAVDIQYF.